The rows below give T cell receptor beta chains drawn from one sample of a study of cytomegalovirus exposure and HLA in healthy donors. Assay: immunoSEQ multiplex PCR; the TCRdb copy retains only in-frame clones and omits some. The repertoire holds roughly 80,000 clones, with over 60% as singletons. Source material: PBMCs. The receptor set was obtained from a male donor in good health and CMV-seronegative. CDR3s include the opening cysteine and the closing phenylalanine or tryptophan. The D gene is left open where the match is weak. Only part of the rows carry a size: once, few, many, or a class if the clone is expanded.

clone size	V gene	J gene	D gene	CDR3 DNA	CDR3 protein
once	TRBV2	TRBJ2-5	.	TGTGCCAGCAGTGAAAGCCCCAAGCAGTACTTC	CASSESPKQYF
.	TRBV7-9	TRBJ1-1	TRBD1	TGTGCCAGCAGTCGTGACAGGGGGTTGTCGGCTTTCTTT	CASSRDRGLSAFF
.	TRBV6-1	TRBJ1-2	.	TGTGCCAGCAGTCGTGAAAGAATCACAGTCTATGGCTACACCTTC	CASSRERITVYGYTF
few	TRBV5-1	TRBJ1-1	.	TGCGCCAGCAGCCCGGGACACCAGAACACTGAAGCTTTCTTT	CASSPGHQNTEAFF
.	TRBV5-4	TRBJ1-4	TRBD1	TGTGCCAGCAGGCGAGGTACAGGGGACCATGAAAAACTGTTTTTT	CASRRGTGDHEKLFF
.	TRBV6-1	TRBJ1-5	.	TGTGCCAGCAGTGATGGAGGCCCCGCTCAGCCCCAGCATTTT	CASSDGGPAQPQHF
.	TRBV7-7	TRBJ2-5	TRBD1	TGTGCTAGCAGCTTCGGGACAGGGACCCAAGAGACCCAGTACTTC	CASSFGTGTQETQYF
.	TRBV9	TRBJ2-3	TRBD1	TGTGCCAGCACTTGGACAGGGGTAAGCACAGATACGCAGTATTTT	CASTWTGVSTDTQYF
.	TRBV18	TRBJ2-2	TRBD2	TGTGCCAGCTCACCTCGGACTAGCGGGTTGAACACCGGGGAGCTGTTTTTT	CASSPRTSGLNTGELFF
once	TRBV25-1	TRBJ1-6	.	TGTGCCAGCAGTGAAAGAACAGGCAGCTCCTATAATTCACCCCTCCACTTT	CASSERTGSSYNSPLHF
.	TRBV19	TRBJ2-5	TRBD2	TGTGCCAGTAGTATACGGGGGGGACTAGCGGGAGAGGGTCGGAAGACCCAGTACTTC	CASSIRGGLAGEGRKTQYF
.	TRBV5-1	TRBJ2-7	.	TGCGCCAGCAGCTTGGTTCCGGGGGACTCCTACGAGCAGTACTTC	CASSLVPGDSYEQYF
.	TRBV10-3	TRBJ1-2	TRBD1	TGTGCCATCAGTGAGTCAGGGGGCGCTCCCTATGGCTACACCTTC	CAISESGGAPYGYTF
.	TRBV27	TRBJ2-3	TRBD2	TGTGCCAGCATGCGGGAGACTAGCGGGAGGGCCGATACGCAGTATTTT	CASMRETSGRADTQYF
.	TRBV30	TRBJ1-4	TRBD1	TGTGCCTGGAGTGTAGAACAGGGGATTACTGCAACTAATGAAAAACTGTTTTTT	CAWSVEQGITATNEKLFF
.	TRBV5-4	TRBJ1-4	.	TGTGCCAGCAGCTTGAAAGGGGGGGATAATGAAAAACTGTTTTTT	CASSLKGGDNEKLFF
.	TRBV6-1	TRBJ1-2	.	TGTGCCAGCAGTGAAAGAGCTAACTATGGCTACACCTTC	CASSERANYGYTF
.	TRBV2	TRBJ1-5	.	TGTGCCAGCAGCGTAGGGGGTAGCAATCAGCCCCAGCATTTT	CASSVGGSNQPQHF
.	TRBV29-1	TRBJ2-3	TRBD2	TGCAGCGTAGCGGGACTACTAAACACAGATACGCAGTATTTT	CSVAGLLNTDTQYF
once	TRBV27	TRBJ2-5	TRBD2	TGTGCCAGCAGTTACGAAGCGGGAGAATTGTGGGAGCAGTACTTC	CASSYEAGELWEQYF